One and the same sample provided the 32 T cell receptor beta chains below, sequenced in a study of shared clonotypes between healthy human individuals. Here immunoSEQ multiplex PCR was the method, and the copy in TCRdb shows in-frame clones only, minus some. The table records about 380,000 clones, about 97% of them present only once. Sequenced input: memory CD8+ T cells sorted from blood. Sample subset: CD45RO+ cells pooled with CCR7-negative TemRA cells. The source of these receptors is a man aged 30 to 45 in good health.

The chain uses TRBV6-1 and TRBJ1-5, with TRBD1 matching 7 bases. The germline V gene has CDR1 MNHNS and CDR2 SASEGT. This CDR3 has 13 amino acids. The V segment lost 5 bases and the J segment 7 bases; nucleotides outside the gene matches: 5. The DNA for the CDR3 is TGTGCCAGCAGTAACAGGGGCGGACAGCCCCAGCATTTT. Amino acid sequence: CASSNRGGQPQHF.

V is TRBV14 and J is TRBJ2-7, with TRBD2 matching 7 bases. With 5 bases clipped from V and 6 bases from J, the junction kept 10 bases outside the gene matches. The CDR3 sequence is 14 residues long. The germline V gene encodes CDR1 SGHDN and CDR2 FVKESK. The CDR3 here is CASSLRSGTGEQYF. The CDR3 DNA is TGTGCCAGCAGCTTACGAAGCGGGACGGGCGAGCAGTACTTC. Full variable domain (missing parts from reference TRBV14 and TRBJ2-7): EAGVTQFPSHSVIEKGQTVTLRCDPISGHDNLYWYRRVMGKEIKFLLHFVKESKQDESGMPNNRFLAERTGGTYSTLKVQPAELEDSGVYFCASSLRSGTGEQYFGPGTRLTVT.

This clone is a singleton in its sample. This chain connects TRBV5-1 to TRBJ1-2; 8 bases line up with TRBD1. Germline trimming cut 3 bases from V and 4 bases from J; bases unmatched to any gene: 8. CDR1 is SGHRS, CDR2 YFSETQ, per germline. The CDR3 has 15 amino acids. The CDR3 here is CASSSPGQDIYGYTF. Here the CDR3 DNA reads TGCGCCAGCAGCTCCCCGGGACAGGACATCTATGGCTACACCTTC.

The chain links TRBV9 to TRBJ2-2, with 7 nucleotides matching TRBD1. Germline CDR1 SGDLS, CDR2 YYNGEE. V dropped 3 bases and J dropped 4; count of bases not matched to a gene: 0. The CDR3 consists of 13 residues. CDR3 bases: TGTGCCAGCAGCGCAGGGGGCACCGGGGAGCTGTTTTTT. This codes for CASSAGGTGELFF.

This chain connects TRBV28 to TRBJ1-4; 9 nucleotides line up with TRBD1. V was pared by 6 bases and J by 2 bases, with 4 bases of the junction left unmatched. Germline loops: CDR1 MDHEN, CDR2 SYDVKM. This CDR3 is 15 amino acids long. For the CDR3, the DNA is TGTGCCAGCAGGACAGGGGGTAGGACTAATGAAAAACTGTTTTTT. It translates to CASRTGGRTNEKLFF. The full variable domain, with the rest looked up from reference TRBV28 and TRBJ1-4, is DVKVTQSSRYLVKRTGEKVFLECVQDMDHENMFWYRQDPGLGLRLIYFSYDVKMKEKGDIPEGYSVSREKKERFSLILESASTNQTSMYLCASRTGGRTNEKLFFGSGTQLSVL.

The DNA of the CDR3 is TGCAGTGCTAGAATCCACGAGCAGTACTTC. This encodes CSARIHEQYF. The chain has TRBV20-1 and TRBJ2-7, with D unclear. Trimming removed 2 bases from V and 5 bases from J, with 4 bases in between. The CDR3 contains 10 residues. The germline V gene encodes CDR1 DFQATT and CDR2 SNEGSKA (reference sequence).

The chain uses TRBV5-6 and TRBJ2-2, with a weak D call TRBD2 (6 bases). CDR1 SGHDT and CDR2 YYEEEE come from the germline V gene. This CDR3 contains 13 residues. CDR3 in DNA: TGTGGTGGGGGGAGCGGGCCCACCGGGGAGCTGTTTTTT. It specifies CGGGSGPTGELFF.

Here the CDR3 DNA reads TGTGCCAGCAGTTGGGACAGGGAAGCCTCCTACGAGCAGTACTTC. It is translated as CASSWDREASYEQYF. The genes are TRBV28 and TRBJ2-7; 9 bases line up with TRBD1. Germline V gives CDR1 MDHEN, CDR2 SYDVKM. The V segment lost 4 bases and the J segment 0 bases; nucleotides outside the gene matches: 4. The CDR3 is made up of 15 amino acids.

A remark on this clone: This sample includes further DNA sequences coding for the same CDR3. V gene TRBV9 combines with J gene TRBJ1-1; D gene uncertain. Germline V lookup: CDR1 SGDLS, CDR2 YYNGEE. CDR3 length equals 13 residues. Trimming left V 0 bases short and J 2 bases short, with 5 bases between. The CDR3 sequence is CASSVEGNTEAFF. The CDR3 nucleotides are TGTGCCAGCAGCGTAGAGGGTAACACTGAAGCTTTCTTT.

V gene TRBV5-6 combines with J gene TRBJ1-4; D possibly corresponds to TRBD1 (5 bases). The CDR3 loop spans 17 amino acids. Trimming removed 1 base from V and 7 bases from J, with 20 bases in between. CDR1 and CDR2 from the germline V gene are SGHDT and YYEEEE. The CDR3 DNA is TGTGCCAGCAGCTTGCGGGGGTCGGGCCTCTTAAGTGAAAAACTGTTTTTT. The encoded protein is CASSLRGSGLLSEKLFF.

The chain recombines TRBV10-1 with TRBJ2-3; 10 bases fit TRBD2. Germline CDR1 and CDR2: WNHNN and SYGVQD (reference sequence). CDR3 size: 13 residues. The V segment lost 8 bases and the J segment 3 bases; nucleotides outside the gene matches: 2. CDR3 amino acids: CASGAGGTDTQYF. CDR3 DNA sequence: TGCGCCAGCGGAGCGGGAGGGACAGATACGCAGTATTTT.

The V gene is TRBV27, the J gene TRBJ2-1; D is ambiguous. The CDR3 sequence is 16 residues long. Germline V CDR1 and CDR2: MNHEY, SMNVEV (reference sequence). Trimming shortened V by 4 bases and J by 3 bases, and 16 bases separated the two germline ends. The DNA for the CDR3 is TGTGCCAGCAGTTCCCCCCTCCGTACCCGCTACAATGAGCAGTTCTTC. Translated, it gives CASSSPLRTRYNEQFF.

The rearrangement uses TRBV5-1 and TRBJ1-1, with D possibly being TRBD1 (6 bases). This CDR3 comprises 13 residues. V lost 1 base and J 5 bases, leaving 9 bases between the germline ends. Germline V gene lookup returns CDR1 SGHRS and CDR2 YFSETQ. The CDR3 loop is CASSLTGPTEAFF. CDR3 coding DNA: TGCGCCAGCAGCTTGACAGGGCCAACTGAAGCTTTCTTT.

CDR3 residues: CASSEEGTSGRYSYEQYF. The CDR3 bases are TGCGCCAGCAGTGAGGAAGGTACTAGCGGGAGGTACTCCTACGAGCAGTACTTC. The chain joins TRBV10-2 to TRBJ2-7; 12 bases fit TRBD2. The CDR3 is 18 residues long. Germline V gene data show CDR1 as WSHSY and CDR2 as SAAADI. V dropped 2 bases and J dropped 0; count of bases not matched to a gene: 8.

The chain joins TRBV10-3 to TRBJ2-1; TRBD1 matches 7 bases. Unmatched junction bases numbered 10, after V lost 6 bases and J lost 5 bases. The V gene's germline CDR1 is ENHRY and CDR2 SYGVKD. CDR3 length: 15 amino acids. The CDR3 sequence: CAIRPGTAVHNEQFF. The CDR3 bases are TGTGCCATCAGGCCCGGGACAGCGGTTCACAATGAGCAGTTCTTC.

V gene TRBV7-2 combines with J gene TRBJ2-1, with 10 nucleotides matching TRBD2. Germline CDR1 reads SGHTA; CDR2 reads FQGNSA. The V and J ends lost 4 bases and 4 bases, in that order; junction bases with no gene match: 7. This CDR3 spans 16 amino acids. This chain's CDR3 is CASSSSGRTRYNEQFF. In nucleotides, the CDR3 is TGTGCCAGCAGCTCTAGCGGGAGAACTAGATACAATGAGCAGTTCTTC.

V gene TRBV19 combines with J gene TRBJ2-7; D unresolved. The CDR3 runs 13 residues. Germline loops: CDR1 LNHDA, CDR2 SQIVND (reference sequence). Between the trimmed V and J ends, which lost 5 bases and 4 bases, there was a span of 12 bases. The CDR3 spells CASSVAVGYEQYF. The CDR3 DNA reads TGTGCCAGTAGTGTCGCGGTGGGTTACGAGCAGTACTTC.

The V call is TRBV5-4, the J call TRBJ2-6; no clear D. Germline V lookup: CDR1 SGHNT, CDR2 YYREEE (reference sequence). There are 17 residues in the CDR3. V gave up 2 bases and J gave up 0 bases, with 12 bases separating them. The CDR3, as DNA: TGTGCCAGCAGCTTTTTTTACGTGGGCTCTGGGGCCAACGTCCTGACTTTC. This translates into CASSFFYVGSGANVLTF.

This CDR3 is CASSLLLAGGWEQYF. Written as DNA, the CDR3 is TGCGCCAGCAGCCTCCTCCTAGCGGGAGGGTGGGAGCAGTACTTC. The rearrangement links TRBV4-1 to TRBJ2-7, with TRBD2 matching 12 bases. Germline V CDR1 and CDR2: MGHRA, YSYEKL. The V and J ends lost 4 bases and 7 bases, in that order; junction bases with no gene match: 8. The CDR3 extends over 15 amino acids.

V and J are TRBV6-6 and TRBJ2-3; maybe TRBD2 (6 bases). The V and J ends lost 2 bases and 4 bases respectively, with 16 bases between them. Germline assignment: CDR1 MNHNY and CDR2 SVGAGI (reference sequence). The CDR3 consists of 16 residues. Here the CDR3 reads CASSYRDFNLADTQYF. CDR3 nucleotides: TGTGCCAGCAGTTACCGGGACTTCAATCTCGCAGATACGCAGTATTTT.

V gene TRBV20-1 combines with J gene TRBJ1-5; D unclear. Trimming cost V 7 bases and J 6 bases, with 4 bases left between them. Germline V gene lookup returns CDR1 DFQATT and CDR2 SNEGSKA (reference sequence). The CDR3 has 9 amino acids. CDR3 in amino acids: CSDCQPQHF. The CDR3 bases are TGCAGTGACTGTCAGCCCCAGCATTTT.

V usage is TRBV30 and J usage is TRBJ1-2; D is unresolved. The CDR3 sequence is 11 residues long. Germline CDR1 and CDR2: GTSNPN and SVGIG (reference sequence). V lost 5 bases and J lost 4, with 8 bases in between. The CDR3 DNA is TGTGCCTGGGAAGGGTCCTATGGCTACACCTTC. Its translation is CAWEGSYGYTF.

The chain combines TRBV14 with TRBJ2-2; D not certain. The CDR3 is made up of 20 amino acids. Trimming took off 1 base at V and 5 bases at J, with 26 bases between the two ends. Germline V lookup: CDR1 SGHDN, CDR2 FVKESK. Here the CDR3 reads CASSQVRKDGYSFETGELFF. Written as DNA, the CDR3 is TGTGCCAGCAGCCAAGTTCGGAAGGACGGGTACAGCTTCGAGACCGGGGAGCTGTTTTTT.

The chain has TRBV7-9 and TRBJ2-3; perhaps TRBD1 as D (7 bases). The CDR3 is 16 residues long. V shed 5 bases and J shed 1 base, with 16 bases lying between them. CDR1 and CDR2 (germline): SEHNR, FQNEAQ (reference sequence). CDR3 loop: CASSPLGGTGTDTQYF. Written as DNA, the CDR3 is TGTGCCAGCAGCCCCTTAGGGGGGACAGGCACAGATACGCAGTATTTT. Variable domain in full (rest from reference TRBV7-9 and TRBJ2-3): DTGVSQNPRHKITKRGQNVTFRCDPISEHNRLYWYRQTLGQGPEFLTYFQNEAQLEKSRLLSDRFSAERPKGSFSTLEIQRTEQGDSAMYLCASSPLGGTGTDTQYFGPGTRLTVL.

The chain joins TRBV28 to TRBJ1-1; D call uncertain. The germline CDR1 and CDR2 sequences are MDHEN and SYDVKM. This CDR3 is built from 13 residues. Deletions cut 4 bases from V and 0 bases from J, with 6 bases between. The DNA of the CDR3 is TGTGCCAGCAGTTCGGGGTTGAACACTGAAGCTTTCTTT. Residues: CASSSGLNTEAFF.

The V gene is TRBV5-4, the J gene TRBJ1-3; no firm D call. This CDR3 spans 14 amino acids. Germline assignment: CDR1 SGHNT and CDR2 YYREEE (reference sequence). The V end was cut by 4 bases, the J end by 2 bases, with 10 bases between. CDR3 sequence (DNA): TGTGCCAGCAGCACGGGCAAACCTGGAAACACCATATATTTT. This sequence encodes CASSTGKPGNTIYF.

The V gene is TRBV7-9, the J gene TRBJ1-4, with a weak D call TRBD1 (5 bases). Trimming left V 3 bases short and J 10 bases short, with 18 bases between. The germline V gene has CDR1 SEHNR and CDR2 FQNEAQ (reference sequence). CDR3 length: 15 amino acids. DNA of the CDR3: TGTGCCAGCAGCTTGGAAGGGGACGGGCTCGGAAAACTGTTTTTT. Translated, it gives CASSLEGDGLGKLFF.

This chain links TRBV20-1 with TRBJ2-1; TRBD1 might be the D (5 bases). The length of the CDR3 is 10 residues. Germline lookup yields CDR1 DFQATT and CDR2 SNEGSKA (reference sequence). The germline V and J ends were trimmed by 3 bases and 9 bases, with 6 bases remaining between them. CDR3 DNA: TGCAGTGCTAGGGACACTGAGCAGTTCTTC. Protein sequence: CSARDTEQFF.

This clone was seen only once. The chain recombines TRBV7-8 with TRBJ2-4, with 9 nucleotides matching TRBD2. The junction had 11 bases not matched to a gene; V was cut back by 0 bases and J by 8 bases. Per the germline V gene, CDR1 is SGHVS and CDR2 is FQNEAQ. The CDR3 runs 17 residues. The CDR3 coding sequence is TGTGCCAGCAGCTTAGCCCCATGGATAGCGGGAGAAGACATTCAGTACTTC. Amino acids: CASSLAPWIAGEDIQYF. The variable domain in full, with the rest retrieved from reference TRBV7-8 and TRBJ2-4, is GAGVSQSPRYKVAKRGQDVALRCDPISGHVSLFWYQQALGQGPEFLTYFQNEAQLDKSGLPSDRFFAERPEGSVSTLKIQRTQQEDSAVYLCASSLAPWIAGEDIQYFGAGTRLSVL.

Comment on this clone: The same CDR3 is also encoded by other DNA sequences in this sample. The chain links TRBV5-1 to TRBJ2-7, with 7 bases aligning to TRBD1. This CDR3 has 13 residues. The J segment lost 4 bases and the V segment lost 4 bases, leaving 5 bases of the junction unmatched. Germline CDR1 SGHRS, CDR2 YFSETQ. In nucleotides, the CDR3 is TGCGCCAGCAGCCTGAGACAGGGTTACGAGCAGTACTTC. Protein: CASSLRQGYEQYF. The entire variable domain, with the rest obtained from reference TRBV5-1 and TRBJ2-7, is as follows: KAGVTQTPRYLIKTRGQQVTLSCSPISGHRSVSWYQQTPGQGLQFLFEYFSETQRNKGNFPGRFSGRQFSNSRSEMNVSTLELGDSALYLCASSLRQGYEQYFGPGTRLTVT.

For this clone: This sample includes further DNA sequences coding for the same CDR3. In DNA, the CDR3 is TGTGCCAGCAGTGAAGCTAACTATGGCTACACCTTC. It yields the protein CASSEANYGYTF. The genes are TRBV2 and TRBJ1-2; the D is unclear. Per germline, CDR1 SNHLY and CDR2 FYNNEI. The CDR3 spans 12 residues. With 0 bases removed from V and 1 base from J, the gap between germline ends came to 0 bases.

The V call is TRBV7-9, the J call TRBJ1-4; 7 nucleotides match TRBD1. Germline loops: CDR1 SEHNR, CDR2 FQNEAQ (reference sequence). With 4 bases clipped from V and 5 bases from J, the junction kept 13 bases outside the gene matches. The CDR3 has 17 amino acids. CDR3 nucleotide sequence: TGTGCCAGCAGCTCTCCAAGCAGGACAGGCGGGAATGAAAAACTGTTTTTT. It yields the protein CASSSPSRTGGNEKLFF. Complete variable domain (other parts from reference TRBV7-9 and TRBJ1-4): DTGVSQNPRHKITKRGQNVTFRCDPISEHNRLYWYRQTLGQGPEFLTYFQNEAQLEKSRLLSDRFSAERPKGSFSTLEIQRTEQGDSAMYLCASSSPSRTGGNEKLFFGSGTQLSVL.